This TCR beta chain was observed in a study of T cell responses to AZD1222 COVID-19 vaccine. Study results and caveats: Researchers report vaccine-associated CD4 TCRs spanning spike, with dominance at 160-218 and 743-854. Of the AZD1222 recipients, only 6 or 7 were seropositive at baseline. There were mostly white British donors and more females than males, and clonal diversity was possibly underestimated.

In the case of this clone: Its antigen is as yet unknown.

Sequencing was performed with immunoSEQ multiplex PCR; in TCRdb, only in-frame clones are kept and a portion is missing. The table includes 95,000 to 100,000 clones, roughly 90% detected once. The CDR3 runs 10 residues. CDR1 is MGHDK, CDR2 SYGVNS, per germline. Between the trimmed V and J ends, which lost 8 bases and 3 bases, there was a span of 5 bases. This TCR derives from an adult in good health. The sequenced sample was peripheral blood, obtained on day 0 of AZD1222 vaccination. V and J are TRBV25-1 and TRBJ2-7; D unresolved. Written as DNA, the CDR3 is TGTGCCAGCGGCCACTACGAGCAGTACTTC. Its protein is CASGHYEQYF.